Following are 24 T cell receptor beta chains from one sample sequenced in a study of control samples from healthy donors and cancer patients. Generated by immunoSEQ multiplex PCR, the TCRdb table keeps only in-frame clones and is missing some. This sample has over 150,000 clones, with approximately 92% found just once. The sample was blood. The receptors here all came from a man younger than 30 in good health.

This clone was observed once. As the CDR3 is not closed by the conserved phenylalanine or tryptophan, this likely results from a read error. The DNA is left out, because the CDR3 cannot be placed on it with certainty; the CDR3 is given as TCRdb lists it. The genes are TRBV21-1 and TRBJ1-5. TRBV21-1 is classified as a pseudogene. The CDR3 is 10 residues long, ends included. CDR3 residues: CASSKDRLKG.

A remark on this clone: Other nucleotide sequences in the sample specify the same CDR3. The DNA of the CDR3 is TGTGCCAGCTCACCCAGGGGAGGGACTGAAGCTTTCTTT. It specifies CASSPRGGTEAFF. V is TRBV18 and J is TRBJ1-1, with a tentative D call TRBD1 (6 bases). The length of the CDR3 is 13 residues. CDR1 KGHSH and CDR2 LQKENI come from the germline V gene. Trimming took off 3 bases at V and 5 bases at J, with 10 bases between the two ends.

V usage is TRBV5-1 and J usage is TRBJ2-1; D ambiguous. Germline V CDR1 and CDR2: SGHRS, YFSETQ. This CDR3 comprises 13 residues. Trimming removed 0 bases at V and 3 bases at J, with 4 bases between. As DNA, the CDR3 is TGCGCCAGCAGCTTGGTTCGCTACAATGAGCAGTTCTTC. Translating it yields CASSLVRYNEQFF.

DNA of the CDR3: TGTGCCAGCAGCTTAAGGGGGTACACTGAAGCTTTCTTT. Its protein is CASSLRGYTEAFF. V is TRBV7-8 and J is TRBJ1-1, with a possible D match to TRBD1 (6 bases). Germline V gene sequence: CDR1 SGHVS, CDR2 FQNEAQ. The ends were cut back, 2 bases at V and 3 bases at J, with 7 bases in the middle. The length of the CDR3 is 13 residues.

This clone occurred once. This chain uses TRBV27 with TRBJ2-1; 7 positions match TRBD2. This CDR3 has 15 amino acids. The germline V gene encodes CDR1 MNHEY and CDR2 SMNVEV (reference sequence). V shed 4 bases and J 4 bases; nucleotides not matched to a gene: 7. As DNA, the CDR3 is TGTGCCAGCAGTTCTCCAGCGGGGCGGTACAATGAGCAGTTCTTC. It yields the protein CASSSPAGRYNEQFF.

The chain recombines TRBV30 with TRBJ2-7; a weak D match, TRBD1 (5 bases). The germline gives CDR1 GTSNPN, CDR2 SVGIG (reference sequence). The CDR3 is 16 residues long. Between the trimmed V and J ends, which lost 1 base and 6 bases, there was a span of 22 bases. The CDR3 coding sequence is TGTGCCTGGAGTGCATCAGCGTTTGGCCTAACAGGCGAGCAGTACTTC. As protein: CAWSASAFGLTGEQYF.

The J gene is TRBJ2-7, the V gene TRBV24-1, with TRBD1 matching over 9 bases. Per germline, CDR1 KGHDR and CDR2 SFDVKD. Trimming removed 4 bases from V and 3 bases from J; junction bases left unmatched: 6. The CDR3 runs 15 residues. DNA of the CDR3: TGTGCCACCAGTGACCCGGGACAGGGTAACTACGAGCAGTACTTC. Translating gives CATSDPGQGNYEQYF.

This chain connects TRBV24-1 to TRBJ2-2; D is ambiguous. There are 13 residues in the CDR3. Trimming stripped 8 bases from V and 0 bases from J, with 6 bases between. Germline loops: CDR1 KGHDR, CDR2 SFDVKD. The CDR3 bases are TGTGCCACCAAAGCAGCGAACACCGGGGAGCTGTTTTTT. As protein: CATKAANTGELFF.

The V and J genes are TRBV11-2 and TRBJ1-4, with no clear D. The ends were cut back, 6 bases at V and 8 bases at J, with 13 bases in the middle. Germline V lookup: CDR1 SGHAT, CDR2 FQNNGV. CDR3 length: 13 residues. The CDR3 here is CASRSEGLEKLFF. DNA for the CDR3: TGTGCCAGCAGATCCGAGGGATTGGAAAAACTGTTTTTT.

This sequence joins TRBV3-1 (or the pseudogene TRBV3-2) and TRBJ2-5, with D perhaps TRBD2 (6 bases). Germline V gives CDR1 LGHDT, CDR2 YNNKEL (reference sequence). The CDR3 consists of 13 residues. V was cut by 4 bases and J by 5 bases, with 11 bases left in between. The CDR3 sequence: CASSLGGGETQYF. For the CDR3, the DNA is TGTGCCAGCAGCCTCGGCGGAGGGGAGACCCAGTACTTC.

This chain connects TRBV6-5 to TRBJ2-7; 8 nucleotides line up with TRBD1. The CDR3 is made up of 14 amino acids. Germline values: CDR1 MNHEY, CDR2 SVGAGI. V lost 5 bases, J lost 3 bases, and 6 bases stayed unmatched. The CDR3 loop reads CASSRTGSLYEQYF. The CDR3 nucleotides are TGTGCCAGCAGTCGGACAGGGTCTCTCTACGAGCAGTACTTC.

The chain links TRBV24-1 to TRBJ2-1; D gene unclear. Germline CDR1 is KGHDR and CDR2 is SFDVKD. V lost 10 bases to trimming and J lost 9 bases, with 12 bases between them. This CDR3 spans 11 amino acids. CDR3 protein: CATSTDGEQFF. The CDR3 DNA sequence: TGTGCCACTTCAACGGACGGTGAGCAGTTCTTC.

The chain employs TRBV18 and TRBJ1-4, with 10 positions matching TRBD1. CDR1 is KGHSH and CDR2 is LQKENI in the germline V gene. The length of the CDR3 is 17 residues. Germline trimming cut 3 bases from V and 8 bases from J; bases unmatched to any gene: 12. The CDR3 coding sequence is TGTGCCAGCTCACCTTGGACAGGGGGGTCAGCTCGGGAAAAACTGTTTTTT. It yields the protein CASSPWTGGSAREKLFF.

V usage is TRBV30 and J usage is TRBJ1-4; D is unclear. From germline, CDR1 is GTSNPN and CDR2 SVGIG (reference sequence). Trimming left V 2 bases short and J 4 bases short, with 14 bases between. The CDR3 covers 15 residues. The CDR3 DNA reads as TGTGCCTGGAGTCCCCAAGGGCGGGATAATGAAAAACTGTTTTTT. Protein: CAWSPQGRDNEKLFF.

The J gene is TRBJ1-1, the V gene TRBV30; D may be TRBD1 (6 bases). Trimming stripped 2 bases from V and 0 bases from J, with 13 bases between. The CDR3 consists of 15 residues. Germline lookup yields CDR1 GTSNPN and CDR2 SVGIG (reference sequence). The CDR3 DNA follows: TGTGCCTGGAGTAAGGGGGGTCTTATGAACACTGAAGCTTTCTTT. Its translation: CAWSKGGLMNTEAFF.

The V call is TRBV28, the J call TRBJ1-1; no clear D gene. The CDR3 runs 14 residues. Per the germline V gene, CDR1 is MDHEN and CDR2 is SYDVKM. V lost 3 bases and J lost 0, with 8 bases in between. The DNA for the CDR3 is TGTGCCAGCAGTTTGGGGATGATGAACACTGAAGCTTTCTTT. Encoded protein: CASSLGMMNTEAFF.

The V call is TRBV28, the J call TRBJ1-4; 7 nucleotides match TRBD1. This CDR3 is 14 amino acids long. Germline lookup yields CDR1 MDHEN and CDR2 SYDVKM. V trimming: 4 bases; J trimming: 7 bases; junction bases outside the gene matches: 6. DNA for the CDR3: TGTGCCAGCAGTTCCACAGGGGTGGGTGAAAAACTGTTTTTT. Its translation: CASSSTGVGEKLFF. The full variable domain, with the rest looked up from reference TRBV28 and TRBJ1-4, is DVKVTQSSRYLVKRTGEKVFLECVQDMDHENMFWYRQDPGLGLRLIYFSYDVKMKEKGDIPEGYSVSREKKERFSLILESASTNQTSMYLCASSSTGVGEKLFFGSGTQLSVL.

This clone was seen once. This chain joins TRBV7-2 and TRBJ2-7; 10 bases fit TRBD2. CDR1 and CDR2 (germline): SGHTA, FQGNSA. V dropped 7 bases and J dropped 4; count of bases not matched to a gene: 10. This CDR3 is built from 15 residues. The CDR3 loop is CASTRYVAGGYEQYF. As DNA, the CDR3 is TGTGCCAGCACCCGATACGTAGCGGGGGGTTACGAGCAGTACTTC.

J is TRBJ1-1 and V is TRBV4-1, with D unclear. Trimming pared 2 bases from V and 0 bases from J, leaving 4 bases between. The CDR3 is 13 amino acids. Germline CDR1 reads MGHRA; CDR2 reads YSYEKL. In DNA, the CDR3 is TGCGCCAGCAGCCAAACGATGAACACTGAAGCTTTCTTT. This encodes CASSQTMNTEAFF.

V is TRBV19 and J is TRBJ2-7; D possibly matches TRBD1 or TRBD2 (6 bases each). Trimming shortened V by 3 bases and J by 4 bases, and 19 bases separated the two germline ends. CDR1 and CDR2 from the germline V gene are LNHDA and SQIVND (reference sequence). This CDR3 contains 16 residues. The CDR3 sequence: CASSIPGGGGRYEQYF. Here the CDR3 DNA reads TGTGCCAGTAGTATCCCCGGTGGAGGGGGAAGGTACGAGCAGTACTTC.

The genes are TRBV6-5 and TRBJ2-2; perhaps TRBD1 as D (5 bases). Germline CDR1 and CDR2: MNHEY and SVGAGI. V lost 7 bases and J lost 1, with 13 bases in between. This CDR3 region has 15 residues. The CDR3 region is CASTPRVWNTGELFF. CDR3 sequence (DNA): TGTGCCAGCACCCCCAGGGTGTGGAACACCGGGGAGCTGTTTTTT.

The chain links TRBV11-2 to TRBJ2-2, with 9 bases identical to TRBD2. Looked up from germline, CDR1 is SGHAT and CDR2 is FQNNGV. Losses at the gene ends were 10 bases for V and 5 bases for J; bases not matched to a gene: 23. The CDR3 totals 19 residues. The CDR3 coding sequence is TGTGCCATAGAACTTCGCGGGACTCGCGGGGGGGCCGGGACCGGGGAGCTGTTTTTT. It specifies CAIELRGTRGGAGTGELFF. The variable domain in full, completed from reference TRBV11-2 and TRBJ2-2, reads EAGVAQSPRYKIIEKRQSVAFWCNPISGHATLYWYQQILGQGPKLLIQFQNNGVVDDSQLPKDRFSAERLKGVDSTLKIQPAKLEDSAVYLCAIELRGTRGGAGTGELFFGEGSRLTVL.

The V gene is TRBV5-6, the J gene TRBJ1-6; a weak D match, TRBD1 (5 bases). The CDR3 has 15 amino acids. V gave up 4 bases and J gave up 7 bases, with 15 bases separating them. Germline loops: CDR1 SGHDT, CDR2 YYEEEE. This CDR3 is CASSPNLGPNSPLHF. As DNA, the CDR3 is TGTGCCAGCAGCCCGAATTTGGGACCAAATTCACCCCTCCACTTT.

This chain connects TRBV6-5 to TRBJ2-7; 10 nucleotides agree with TRBD1. The germline V gene has CDR1 MNHEY and CDR2 SVGAGI. Trimming cost V 6 bases and J 4 bases; bases outside gene matches: 9. The CDR3 contains 15 residues. The CDR3 nucleotides read TGTGCCAGCAGCGGGGACAGGGGATATAGGTACGAGCAGTACTTC. Translation: CASSGDRGYRYEQYF.